These 2 T cell receptor beta chains were all obtained from the same sample, sequenced in a study of CD8 T cells in ankylosing spondylitis. MiXCR, applied by TCRdb to the 5' RACE reads, yields one record per CDR3 protein. The sample holds about 240,000 distinct CDR3 sequences, more than 9% seen once. Sample: blood, either unsorted or a sorted T cell fraction (not recorded which). These receptors originate from a male donor with ankylosing spondylitis or in good health (not recorded which).

This clonotype was picked up many times. The chain couples TRBV3-1 to TRBJ2-5; 9 bases are a match to TRBD1. The CDR3 length is 15 residues. Germline values: CDR1 LGHDT, CDR2 YNNKEL (reference sequence). V was pared by 2 bases and J by 4 bases, with 5 bases of the junction left unmatched. The CDR3 nucleotides are TGTGCCAGCAGCCAATATTTGGACAGGGGAGAGACCCAGTACTTC. Translated, it gives CASSQYLDRGETQYF.

This chain uses TRBV7-2 with TRBJ2-6; a weak D match, TRBD2 (6 bases). V lost 4 bases and J 2 bases, leaving 15 bases between the germline ends. The CDR3 is made up of 17 amino acids. Looked up from germline, CDR1 is SGHTA and CDR2 is FQGNSA. The chain's CDR3 is CASSSGAGGAGANVLTF. In DNA form, the CDR3 reads TGTGCCAGCAGCTCCGGGGCAGGAGGGGCTGGGGCCAACGTCCTGACTTTC.